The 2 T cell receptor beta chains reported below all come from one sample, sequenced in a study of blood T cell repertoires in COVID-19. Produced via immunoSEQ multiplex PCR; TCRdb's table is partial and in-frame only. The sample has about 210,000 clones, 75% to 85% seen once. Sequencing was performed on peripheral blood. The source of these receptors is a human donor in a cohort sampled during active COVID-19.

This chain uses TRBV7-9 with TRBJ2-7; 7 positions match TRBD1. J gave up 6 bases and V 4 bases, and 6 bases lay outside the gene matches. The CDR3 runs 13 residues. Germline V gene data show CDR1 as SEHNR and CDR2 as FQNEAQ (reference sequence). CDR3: CASSSGTVREQYF. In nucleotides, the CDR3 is TGTGCCAGCAGCTCGGGGACAGTACGCGAGCAGTACTTC. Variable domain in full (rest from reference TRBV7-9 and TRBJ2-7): DTGVSQNPRHKITKRGQNVTFRCDPISEHNRLYWYRQTLGQGPEFLTYFQNEAQLEKSRLLSDRFSAERPKGSFSTLEIQRTEQGDSAMYLCASSSGTVREQYFGPGTRLTVT.

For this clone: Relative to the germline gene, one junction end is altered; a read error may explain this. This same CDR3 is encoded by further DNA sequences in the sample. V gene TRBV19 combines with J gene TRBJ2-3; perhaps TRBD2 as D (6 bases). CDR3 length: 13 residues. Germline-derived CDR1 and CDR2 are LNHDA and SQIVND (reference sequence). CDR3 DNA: TGTGCCAGCAGTATCCGGGACTCCGATACGCAGTATTTT. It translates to CASSIRDSDTQYF.